The entry that follows covers one T cell receptor (beta chain) sequence. The antigen remains unidentified. This sample was included in a study of shared clonotypes between healthy human individuals. Points from the study as a whole: With few donors, the genetic and exposure-history diversity represented was limited. Sharing of clonotypes among donors was expected to vary with sequencing depth.

Method: immunoSEQ multiplex PCR; TCRdb's copy keeps in-frame clones and lacks some. The table shows roughly 2 million clones, with around 95% occurring only once. Material: naive CD4+ T cells sorted from blood. The subset is: CD45RA+ positively selected. The clonotype originates from a man aged 18 to 29 in good health.

The CDR3 region has the DNA TGTGCCAGCAGCTTATCAGGAAATAGTCGGGACACCTCCACCTTC. Translated, it gives CASSLSGNSRDTSTF. The chain couples TRBV7-9 to TRBJ1-2; D might be TRBD1 (6 bases). V was pared by 2 bases and J by 13 bases, with 23 bases between. CDR1 is SEHNR, CDR2 FQNEAQ, per germline (reference sequence). There are 15 residues in the CDR3.